This T cell receptor beta chain is from a study of Japanese encephalitis immunity and Zika vaccine responses (dated by TCRdb to the early 2020s). Turning to the overall study: Three 5.0 ug doses of alum-adjuvanted ZPIV were administered to included participants at weeks 0, 4 and 28. In addition, the TCR repertoires of three flavivirus-naive individuals were analyzed at weeks 2, 6 and 52 after ZPIV vaccination began. Some 11 participants were given two doses of JEV vaccine (IXIARO) 28 days apart, two to three months before the first ZPIV dose. One dose of YFV vaccine (YF-VAX) was administered before ZPIV to about 12 participants, and several participants were flavivirus-naive. The study tested whether prior Japanese encephalitis virus (JEV) or yellow fever virus (YFV) vaccination shaped CD4 T cell responses to the Zika vaccine. Stimulations used ZIKV structural-protein peptide pools split into flavivirus-conserved and non-conserved sets, or JEV or YFV peptides matching the pre-vaccination. For TCR sequencing, about 6 representative participants were selected from each pre-vaccination group, and samples were taken at week 0 (after pre-vaccination, before ZPIV) and at week 52. The ZIKV peptides, 15-mers that overlapped by 11 residues, were chosen for containing NetMHCpan/NetMHCII-predicted epitopes with affinity below 50 nM.

PBMCs were labeled with CellTrace CFSE and cultured for approximately 6 days in RPMI with approximately 8.6% human serum plus peptide pools at roughly 1 ug/mL each. The enrolled adults were healthy and tested seronegative for ZIKV, JEV, YFV, DENV and WNV on microneutralization screening. Samples were obtained from a phase 1, double-blinded, randomized, placebo-controlled trial of an alum-adjuvanted Zika purified-inactivated virus (ZPIV) vaccine. Peripheral blood mononuclear cells were isolated by standard procedure and were kept frozen in liquid nitrogen until use. The CDR3, from cysteine to phenylalanine, totals 17 residues. The DNA shown is the 51-base CDR3, in frame from base 1. The germline V gene provides CDR1 SGHVS and CDR2 FQNEAQ. Between the V and J ends, shortened by 1 base and 4 bases respectively, the junction contains 16 bases. The method behind the library was 5' RACE. Before sequencing, TCRbeta libraries were pooled in proportion to the sorted cell numbers of each library. Total RNA from sorted cells was extracted with RNAzol RT, and cDNA was made with an oligo(dT) primer and a template-switching oligo. Using Kapa HiFi, PCR amplified the TCRbeta V-CDR3-J region between a SMARTer oligo primer and a TCRbeta constant-region primer. Illumina adaptors and sample-specific index barcodes were added in a second PCR, followed by HighPrep bead cleanup and Bioanalyzer confirmation of a band of roughly 650 bp. Libraries were sequenced on an Illumina MiSeq with 2x151 bp paired-end reads. Processing in the source paper ran as follows. An in-house Java program demultiplexed the reads, while MiXCR assigned TCRbeta annotations and counted clonotypes. To assess repertoire overlap, Morisita-Horn indices from the R package vegan were used, along with UPGMA clustering and Circos plots of recurring clonotypes. Shannon diversity and richness were normalized to the maximum possible value based on input cell numbers, so that values between 0 and 1 were obtained. CDR3beta sequences were aligned using MUSCLE, distances were calculated using SeqinR, and multidimensional scaling was plotted in R. TCRdb redid the processing of the public reads, applying fastp at Q25 and MiXCR, and retained in-frame beta chains. Rows with a matching CDR3 protein are joined into one entry that keeps the most common DNA and genes. These V and J calls originate from TCRdb's pipeline instead of the authors' own analysis. The sample table contains fewer than 300 distinct CDR3 sequences; only one count was recorded for roughly 4.3% of them. About 43% of the sample is taken by the ten largest.

As a fraction of the sample, this clonotype is large (0.1 to 1%). Base qualities are not at hand, and no much larger clone is one base apart. What the study reported, not specific to this receptor: Only a few individuals showed CD8 T cell responses to ZIKV peptide pools, and those responses were very low in magnitude. The samples grouped by participant and showed no similarity across individuals, which suggests that no public TCRs were detected. In JEV-pre-vaccinated donors, the repertoire richness of CD4 T cells responding to conserved ZIKV epitopes dropped significantly after ZPIV. Peptide-pool deconvolution was not performed because of sample size limitations, and consequently the individual peptides driving cross-reactive responses were not identified. Rather than the whole vaccinated cohort, the analysis covered just a subset of trial participants, namely those who received three doses and had adequate samples. Repertoire similarity across time-points and stimulations was higher in JEV-pre-vaccinated donors than in YFV-pre-vaccinated donors, indicating more clonotypes shared between ZIKV and JEV stimulation.

The sequence derives from an adult woman who received an inactivated Zika virus vaccine. The V and J segments used are TRBV7-8 and TRBJ2-2; the D region possibly corresponds to TRBD1 (5 bases align). The sample was antigen-activated CD8+ T cells from blood, cultured, taken during a Zika inactivated vaccine study. This receptor carries the CDR3 CASSLETYRQSTGELFF. The nucleotide sequence reads as follows: TGTGCCAGCAGCTTAGAAACATACAGACAGTCCACCGGGGAGCTGTTTTTT. With the rest looked up from the reference TRBV7-8 and TRBJ2-2 genes rather than sequenced, the full variable domain is GAGVSQSPRYKVAKRGQDVALRCDPISGHVSLFWYQQALGQGPEFLTYFQNEAQLDKSGLPSDRFFAERPEGSVSTLKIQRTQQEDSAVYLCASSLETYRQSTGELFFGEGSRLTVL.